This T cell receptor (beta chain) was obtained from a study of blood T cell repertoires in COVID-19. Overall study context: The origin of the acute and convalescent COVID-19 samples was the United States, Italy and Spain. Nucleic acid was either cDNA or gDNA, and it came from T cells, B-cell-depleted T cells, or PBMCs.

This CDR3 region has 13 residues. The V end was cut by 2 bases, the J end by 2 bases, with 5 bases between. Germline V gene lookup returns CDR1 SNHLY and CDR2 FYNNEI. Original processing methods: How many nucleated cells were present was estimated from reference gene primer amplification. Profiled with immunoSEQ multiplex PCR; TCRdb holds only in-frame clones, not every one. The V and J calls and clone size are taken from that table; D and trimming were inferred from the DNA. The table shows under 300,000 clones, with 75% to 90% occurring only once. This clone came up once. The source is a woman between 65 and 79 years old with acute or convalescent COVID-19. The sequencing sample was made of peripheral blood. The gene calls are TRBV2 and TRBJ2-3; D unclear. The CDR3 spells CASSEYLTDTQYF. As DNA, the CDR3 is TGTGCCAGCAGTGAATATCTCACAGATACGCAGTATTTT.